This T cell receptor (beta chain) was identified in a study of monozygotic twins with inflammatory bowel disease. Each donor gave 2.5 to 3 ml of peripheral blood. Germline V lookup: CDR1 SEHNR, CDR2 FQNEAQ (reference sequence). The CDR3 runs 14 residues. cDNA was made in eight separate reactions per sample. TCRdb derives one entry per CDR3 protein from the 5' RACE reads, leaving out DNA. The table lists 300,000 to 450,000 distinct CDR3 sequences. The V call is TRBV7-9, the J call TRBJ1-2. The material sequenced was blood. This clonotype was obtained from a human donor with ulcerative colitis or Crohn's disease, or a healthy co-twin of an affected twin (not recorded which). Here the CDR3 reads CASSLGTLVEGYTF.